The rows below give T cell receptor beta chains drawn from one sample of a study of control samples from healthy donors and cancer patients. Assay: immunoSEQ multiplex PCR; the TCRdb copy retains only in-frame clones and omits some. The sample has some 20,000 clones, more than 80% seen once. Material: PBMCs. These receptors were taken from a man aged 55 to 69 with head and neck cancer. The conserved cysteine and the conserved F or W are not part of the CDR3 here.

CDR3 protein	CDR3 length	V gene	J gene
AGVGDGAYEQY	11	TRBV30	TRBJ2-7
ASSPYRDPGGYEQY	14	TRBV7-8	TRBJ2-7
ASSLGSTTNTGELF	14	TRBV5-1	TRBJ2-2
ASSFFQGYGYT	11	TRBV5-6	TRBJ1-2
ASSLGAYGYT	10	TRBV5-6	TRBJ1-2
ASSPRGGTSGAYEQY	15	TRBV25-1	TRBJ2-7
SVETAENTEAF	11	TRBV29-1	TRBJ1-1
ASSLRTGAINSPLH	14	TRBV4-1	TRBJ1-6
ASSSVGGDYGYT	12	TRBV5-1	TRBJ1-2
SAKKTDTQY	9	TRBV20-1	TRBJ2-3
ASSLGRTDEQY	11	TRBV7-9	TRBJ2-7
ASSQPGQGTNTIY	13	TRBV3-1/TRBV3-2	TRBJ1-3
ASRSSGSSYNEQF	13	TRBV5-6	TRBJ2-1
ASSSGRLRRDTEAF	14	TRBV6-5	TRBJ1-1
ASSLTGPETQY	11	TRBV5-6	TRBJ2-5
AWSVATNQPQH	11	TRBV30	TRBJ1-5
ASSLSTRPGYT	11	TRBV7-9	TRBJ1-2
ASNENRGPIPETQY	14	TRBV27	TRBJ2-5
ASSLSSYNEQF	11	TRBV6-4	TRBJ2-1
ASSTGTSGTSGTDTQY	16	TRBV5-1	TRBJ2-3
ASSAQRNGYT	10	TRBV11-2	TRBJ1-2
ASSQSDFQQY	10	TRBV16	TRBJ2-3
ASSPGGGPSGYT	12	TRBV14	TRBJ1-2
ASSVGTAFNQPQH	13	TRBV9	TRBJ1-5
ASSYLGQLNTEAF	13	TRBV6-5	TRBJ1-1
ASSPGGLPTGNTIY	14	TRBV4-1	TRBJ1-3
ASSRQDQDYEQY	12	TRBV18	TRBJ2-7
ATSDSAGGETQY	12	TRBV24-1	TRBJ2-5
ASSLAGGVAYGYT	13	TRBV5-6	TRBJ1-2
ASSLARPGGYT	11	TRBV5-1	TRBJ1-2
ASSRPSSYNEQF	12	TRBV5-1	TRBJ2-1
ASSFDSMGNQPQH	13	TRBV5-1	TRBJ1-5
ASSPLGEQF	9	TRBV7-8	TRBJ2-1
ASSQDGGRGQNIQY	14	TRBV3-1/TRBV3-2	TRBJ2-4
ASSPSRDGTGELF	13	TRBV7-8	TRBJ2-2
ASSPTGNYEQY	11	TRBV12-3/TRBV12-4	TRBJ2-7
ASSQQKDRGSSYNSPLH	17	TRBV5-4	TRBJ1-6
ASGNSWDGELF	11	TRBV27	TRBJ2-2
ASSGGDRNTEAF	12	TRBV9	TRBJ1-1
ASSLSPSYNSPLH	13	TRBV5-6	TRBJ1-6
ASSHQYRDRGRSEKLF	16	TRBV6-4	TRBJ1-4
ASSLAVAEAF	10	TRBV7-9	TRBJ1-1
ATSRDLGGFTYNEQF	15	TRBV15	TRBJ2-1
ASSFPVGGYT	10	TRBV6-2/TRBV6-3	TRBJ1-2
ASSYSFSPLH	10	TRBV6-2/TRBV6-3	TRBJ1-6
ASNKGQGTHNT	11	TRBV11-2	TRBJ1-2